Listed below are T cell receptor beta chains from one sample, sequenced in a study of T cell responses to AZD1222 COVID-19 vaccine. Sequencing was performed with immunoSEQ multiplex PCR; in TCRdb, only in-frame clones are kept and a portion is missing. The sample lists 150,000 or so clones; approximately 87% were seen once. The sequences come from peripheral blood, collected on day 0 of MenACWY control vaccination. The receptor set was obtained from an adult in good health. Each CDR3 is given with its conserved first and last residue. Fields, in order: clone size, V gene, D gene, J gene, CDR3 protein, CDR3 DNA. D genes are given only for firm matches. Not every row has a clone size; where given, it reads once, few, many or a size class.

>NA|TRBV28|NA|TRBJ1-2
CASSSLPQGTNYGYTF
TGTGCCAGCAGTTCCCTCCCCCAGGGAACGAACTATGGCTACACCTTC
>NA|TRBV7-2|TRBD1|TRBJ1-3
CASSRGTDRVGNTIYF
TGTGCCAGCAGCCGGGGGACAGACAGGGTTGGAAACACCATATATTTT
>NA|TRBV5-1|NA|TRBJ1-6
CASSTARGSSYNSPLHF
TGCGCCAGCTCCACCGCCCGTGGGAGCTCCTATAATTCACCCCTCCACTTT
>NA|TRBV7-2|NA|TRBJ1-1
CASRQVRGLNTEAFF
TGTGCCAGCAGACAGGTGAGGGGCTTGAACACTGAAGCTTTCTTT
>NA|TRBV18|TRBD2|TRBJ2-5
CASSPGLAGETQYF
TGTGCCAGCTCACCTGGACTAGCGGGGGAGACCCAGTACTTC
>once|TRBV15|NA|TRBJ1-6
CATSRENQGLKGSPLHF
TGTGCCACCAGCAGAGAAAACCAGGGGCTTAAGGGTTCACCCCTCCACTTT
>NA|TRBV7-8|NA|TRBJ1-2
CASSTNYGYTF
TGTGCCAGCAGCACTAACTATGGCTACACCTTC
>once|TRBV3-1/TRBV3-2|NA|TRBJ1-5
CASSQGLSLNQPQHF
TGTGCCAGCAGCCAAGGATTGAGTTTAAATCAGCCCCAGCATTTT
>NA|TRBV6-1|NA|TRBJ1-2
CASSRAGEGYGYTF
TGTGCCAGCAGTAGGGCAGGGGAGGGCTATGGCTACACCTTC
>NA|TRBV4-3|TRBD1|TRBJ1-2
CASSQGTVKYTF
TGCGCCAGCAGCCAGGGGACAGTCAAGTACACCTTC
>NA|TRBV11-2|TRBD2|TRBJ2-3
CASSLGAGFTDTQYF
TGTGCCAGCAGCTTAGGAGCGGGATTCACAGATACGCAGTATTTT
>NA|TRBV11-2|NA|TRBJ2-5
CASSPHTSKETQYF
TGTGCCAGCAGCCCCCACACGTCCAAAGAGACCCAGTACTTC
>NA|TRBV6-1|NA|TRBJ1-6
CASSVVQAGHGSPLHF
TGTGCCAGCAGTGTGGTACAGGCGGGACACGGTTCACCCCTCCACTTT
>NA|TRBV12-2|NA|TRBJ1-1
CASRGFWTRNRVRTEAFF
TGTGCAAGTCGGGGTTTTTGGACCCGTAACAGGGTAAGGACTGAAGCTTTCTTT
>NA|TRBV5-1|NA|TRBJ1-2
CASSANTVNYGYTF
TGCGCCAGCAGCGCAAATACAGTGAACTATGGCTACACCTTC
>NA|TRBV9|TRBD2|TRBJ2-5
CASSVGSGGAWETQYF
TGTGCCAGCAGCGTAGGCAGCGGGGGGGCCTGGGAGACCCAGTACTTC
>NA|TRBV24-1|NA|TRBJ2-2
CATARSTGNTGELFF
TGTGCCACCGCGCGATCGACAGGCAACACCGGGGAGCTGTTTTTT
>NA|TRBV28|TRBD2|TRBJ2-4
CASSPFTSGGKNIQYF
TGTGCCAGCAGCCCATTCACTAGCGGGGGGAAAAACATTCAGTACTTC
>NA|TRBV7-2|TRBD1|TRBJ1-1
CASSLAGTGTSEAFF
TGTGCCAGCAGCCTAGCAGGGACAGGGACCTCTGAAGCTTTCTTT
>NA|TRBV7-2|TRBD2|TRBJ2-5
CASSLARGIAGGPETQYF
TGTGCCAGCAGCTTAGCGCGCGGTATAGCGGGGGGGCCAGAGACCCAGTACTTC
>few|TRBV7-3|NA|TRBJ2-1
CASSSAFPYNEQFF
TGTGCCAGCAGCTCCGCATTCCCCTACAATGAGCAGTTCTTC
>NA|TRBV3-1/TRBV3-2|NA|TRBJ2-3
CASSQTYGSSTDTQYF
TGTGCCAGCAGCCAAACTTACGGGTCTAGCACAGATACGCAGTATTTT
>NA|TRBV7-3|TRBD2|TRBJ2-3
CASSSATSGRSDTQYF
TGTGCCAGCAGCTCAGCGACTAGCGGGAGATCAGATACGCAGTATTTT
>NA|TRBV10-3|TRBD1|TRBJ1-3
CAISSMTGRGRNTIYF
TGTGCCATCAGTTCCATGACAGGGAGGGGTAGAAACACCATATATTTT
>once|TRBV4-3|TRBD1|TRBJ1-4
CASSQAGTGGEKLFF
TGCGCCAGCAGCCAAGCGGGGACAGGGGGGGAAAAACTGTTTTTT
>NA|TRBV5-4|NA|TRBJ1-4
CASSSEGGRDEKLFF
TGTGCCAGCAGCTCCGAGGGAGGGAGGGATGAAAAACTGTTTTTT
>few|TRBV27|NA|TRBJ2-7
CASSPGTHYEQYF
TGTGCCAGCAGTCCCGGGACCCACTACGAGCAGTACTTC
>NA|TRBV4-3|TRBD1|TRBJ2-1
CASSLQGIPPSTYNEQFF
TGCGCCAGCAGCCTACAGGGGATCCCCCCCTCTACCTACAATGAGCAGTTCTTC
>NA|TRBV2|NA|TRBJ1-5
CASRGGGFSNQPQHF
TGTGCCAGCAGGGGGGGCGGCTTTTCCAATCAGCCCCAGCATTTT
>NA|TRBV6-5|TRBD1|TRBJ1-4
CASSTGTGITRLFF
TGTGCCAGCAGTACCGGGACAGGAATCACTAGACTGTTTTTT
>NA|TRBV5-5|NA|TRBJ1-3
CASSLEGLTGNTIYF
TGTGCCAGCAGCTTAGAAGGGTTAACTGGAAACACCATATATTTT
>NA|TRBV4-2|NA|TRBJ2-3
CASSQDPGADTQYF
TGTGCCAGCAGCCAAGATCCAGGAGCAGATACGCAGTATTTT
>NA|TRBV4-3|NA|TRBJ1-2
CASSLAGNVDYGYTF
TGCGCCAGCAGCCTTGCGGGGAACGTAGACTATGGCTACACCTTC